A selection of T cell receptor beta chains follows, all from one sample in a study of technical replicates of blood from a handful of donors. Some clones are missing from TCRdb's copy, which holds only in-frame ones; the method was immunoSEQ multiplex PCR. This sample carries 70,000 or so clones, approximately 90% of them seen once, and the ten largest clones take under 0.45%. Sample: T cells isolated from PBMCs. These receptors were obtained from a human donor in good health. Both conserved end residues are part of each CDR3. D genes are given only for firm matches. The size of a clone is reported for some rows only, either as once, few or many, or as a class for expanded clones.

>TRBV7-9|TRBJ2-3|15|-|-
CASSQGLTSTDTQYF
TGTGCCAGCAGCCAGGGCCTTACTAGCACAGATACGCAGTATTTT
>TRBV9|TRBJ1-1|14|few|-
CASSLRVENTEAFF
TGTGCCAGCAGCCTCCGGGTAGAGAACACTGAAGCTTTCTTT
>TRBV7-2|TRBJ1-1|11|-|-
CASSNRALGFF
TGTGCCAGCAGTAACAGGGCCCTGGGTTTCTTT
>TRBV7-3|TRBJ2-7|15|-|-
CASSPSPDFSYEQYF
TGTGCCAGCAGCCCCAGCCCGGACTTTTCCTACGAGCAGTACTTC
>TRBV5-1|TRBJ2-2|15|-|-
CASSLSSPNTGELFF
TGCGCCAGCAGCTTGTCTAGTCCGAACACCGGGGAGCTGTTTTTT
>TRBV6-1|TRBJ2-7|16|-|TRBD2
CASSVGLAGERNEQYF
TGTGCCAGCAGTGTTGGACTAGCGGGAGAACGGAACGAGCAGTACTTC
>TRBV6-5|TRBJ1-1|15|once|-
CASSYEGGEHTEAFF
TGTGCCAGCAGTTACGAAGGAGGAGAACACACTGAAGCTTTCTTT
>TRBV9|TRBJ2-7|18|once|TRBD2
CASSVETGTSGSMGEQYF
TGTGCCAGCAGCGTAGAGACAGGGACTAGCGGGAGTATGGGCGAGCAGTACTTC
>TRBV2|TRBJ2-7|15|-|TRBD2
CASSGLAGHSYEQYF
TGTGCCAGCAGTGGACTAGCGGGACACTCCTACGAGCAGTACTTC
>TRBV7-9|TRBJ2-3|15|-|-
CASSKDRDPTDTQYF
TGTGCCAGCAGCAAGGACCGGGATCCCACAGATACGCAGTATTTT
>TRBV4-3|TRBJ1-1|13|-|-
CASSQGEAGEAFF
TGCGCCAGCAGCCAAGGTGAAGCGGGTGAAGCTTTCTTT
>TRBV9|TRBJ2-1|14|-|TRBD2
CASSVVAGGVEQFF
TGTGCCAGCAGCGTAGTAGCGGGAGGGGTTGAGCAGTTCTTC
>TRBV4-3|TRBJ2-7|16|-|TRBD1
CASSQDLRTGLREQYF
TGCGCCAGCAGCCAAGATCTCAGGACAGGGCTGCGGGAGCAGTACTTC
>TRBV19|TRBJ2-5|15|-|-
CASSLLLGAQETQYF
TGTGCCAGTAGTCTCCTCCTTGGAGCCCAAGAGACCCAGTACTTC
>TRBV5-1|TRBJ2-3|15|-|-
CASSPGTGHTDTQYF
TGCGCCAGCAGCCCAGGCACAGGCCACACAGATACGCAGTATTTT
>TRBV27|TRBJ2-5|14|once|TRBD1
CASSPTGGQETQYF
TGTGCCAGCAGTCCAACAGGGGGCCAAGAGACCCAGTACTTC
>TRBV4-3|TRBJ2-7|15|-|TRBD2
CASSQGLADFYEQYF
TGCGCCAGCAGCCAAGGCCTAGCGGATTTCTACGAGCAGTACTTC
>TRBV7-3|TRBJ2-1|16|-|-
CASSPQRPVNLNEQFF
TGTGCCAGCAGCCCCCAGCGGCCAGTCAATTTAAATGAGCAGTTCTTC
>TRBV9|TRBJ1-1|14|-|TRBD1
CASSVGQGNTEAFF
TGTGCCAGCAGCGTGGGACAGGGGAACACTGAAGCTTTCTTT
>TRBV30|TRBJ2-3|15|-|TRBD2
CAWSVQAGLRDTQYF
TGTGCCTGGAGTGTACAAGCGGGATTGAGGGATACGCAGTATTTT
>TRBV7-6|TRBJ1-5|13|-|-
CASSLADSQPQHF
TGTGCCAGCAGCTTAGCGGACAGTCAGCCCCAGCATTTT
>TRBV5-5|TRBJ2-1|18|-|TRBD2
CASSLRLAGSISYNEQFF
TGTGCCAGCAGCTTGAGGCTAGCGGGATCTATTTCCTACAATGAGCAGTTCTTC
>TRBV30|TRBJ1-2|12|once|-
CAWSMWTAGYTF
TGTGCCTGGAGTATGTGGACAGCTGGCTACACCTTC
>TRBV7-9|TRBJ2-1|15|-|TRBD1
CVSSGTGAEYNEQFF
TGTGTCAGCAGTGGAACAGGGGCCGAATACAATGAGCAGTTCTTC
>TRBV18|TRBJ2-2|15|once|TRBD1
CASSTGTVNTGELFF
TGTGCCAGCTCCACCGGGACAGTGAACACCGGGGAGCTGTTTTTT
>TRBV18|TRBJ2-3|15|-|TRBD1
CASSPMDRGPDTQYF
TGTGCCAGCTCACCAATGGACAGGGGGCCAGATACGCAGTATTTT
>TRBV4-1|TRBJ2-3|15|-|-
CASSQEAVSTDTQYF
TGCGCCAGCAGCCAAGAGGCAGTTAGCACAGATACGCAGTATTTT
>TRBV25-1|TRBJ2-2|13|-|TRBD1
CASSAQGAGELFF
TGTGCCAGCAGTGCACAGGGGGCCGGGGAGCTGTTTTTT
>TRBV19|TRBJ1-5|16|once|TRBD1
CASSRQGPYSNQPQHF
TGTGCCAGTAGTCGACAGGGTCCCTATAGCAATCAGCCCCAGCATTTT
>TRBV11-3|TRBJ2-7|15|-|-
CASSLDPGSSYEQYF
TGTGCCAGCAGCTTAGATCCGGGAAGCTCCTACGAGCAGTACTTC
>TRBV6-1|TRBJ2-5|15|-|-
CASSLSWDSQETQYF
TGTGCCAGCAGTCTATCTTGGGACTCCCAAGAGACCCAGTACTTC
>TRBV7-2|TRBJ1-3|18|-|-
CASSPLRGGLEKGNTIYF
TGTGCCAGCAGCCCACTACGGGGGGGTCTCGAAAAAGGAAACACCATATATTTT
>TRBV19|TRBJ2-2|12|-|-
CASSIVSGELFF
TGTGCCAGTAGTATAGTGAGCGGGGAGCTGTTTTTT
>TRBV19|TRBJ2-6|18|-|-
CASSMISGTSSGANVLTF
TGTGCCAGTAGTATGATAAGCGGTACGAGCTCTGGGGCCAACGTCCTGACTTTC
>TRBV6-6|TRBJ1-1|16|-|-
CASSSGVAQSDTEAFF
TGTGCCAGCAGTTCCGGGGTTGCGCAGTCGGACACTGAAGCTTTCTTT